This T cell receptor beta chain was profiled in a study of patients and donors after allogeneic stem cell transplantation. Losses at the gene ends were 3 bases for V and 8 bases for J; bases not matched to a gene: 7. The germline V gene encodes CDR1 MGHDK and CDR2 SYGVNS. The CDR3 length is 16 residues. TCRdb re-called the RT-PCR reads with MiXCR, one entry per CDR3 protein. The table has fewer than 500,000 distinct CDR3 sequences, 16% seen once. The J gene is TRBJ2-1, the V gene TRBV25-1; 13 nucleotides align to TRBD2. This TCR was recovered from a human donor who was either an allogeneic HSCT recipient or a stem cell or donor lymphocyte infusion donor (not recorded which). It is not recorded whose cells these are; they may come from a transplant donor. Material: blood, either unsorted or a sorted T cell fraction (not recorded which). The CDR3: CASSDSGLAGVDEQFF. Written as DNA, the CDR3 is TGTGCCAGCAGTGATTCCGGACTAGCGGGGGTCGATGAGCAGTTCTTC.